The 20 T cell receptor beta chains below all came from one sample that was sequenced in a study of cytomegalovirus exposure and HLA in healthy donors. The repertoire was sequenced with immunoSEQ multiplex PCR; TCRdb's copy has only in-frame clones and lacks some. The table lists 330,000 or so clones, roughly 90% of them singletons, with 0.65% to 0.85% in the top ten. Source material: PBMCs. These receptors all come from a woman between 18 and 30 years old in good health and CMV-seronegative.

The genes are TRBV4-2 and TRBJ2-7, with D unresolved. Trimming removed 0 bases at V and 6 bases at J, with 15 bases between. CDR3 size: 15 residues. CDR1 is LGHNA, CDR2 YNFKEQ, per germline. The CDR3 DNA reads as TGTGCCAGCAGCCAAGATTCGGTGCTAGTCGGCGAGCAGTACTTC. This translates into CASSQDSVLVGEQYF.

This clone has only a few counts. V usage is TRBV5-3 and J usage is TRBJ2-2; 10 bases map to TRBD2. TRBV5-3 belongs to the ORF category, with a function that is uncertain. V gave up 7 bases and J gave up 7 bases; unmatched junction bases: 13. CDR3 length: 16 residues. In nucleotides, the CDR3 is TGTGCCAGATCTTACAGCGGGAGGGCCCGGGACGGGGAGCTGTTTTTT. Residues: CARSYSGRARDGELFF.

This chain's CDR3 is CASTDPRQGTYEQYF. The DNA for the CDR3 is TGTGCCAGCACGGATCCCAGACAGGGGACCTACGAGCAGTACTTC. This chain connects TRBV2 to TRBJ2-7; 8 bases map to TRBD1. Per germline, CDR1 SNHLY and CDR2 FYNNEI. The CDR3 contains 15 residues. V shed 7 bases, J shed 2 bases, and the junction held 10 bases outside the gene matches.

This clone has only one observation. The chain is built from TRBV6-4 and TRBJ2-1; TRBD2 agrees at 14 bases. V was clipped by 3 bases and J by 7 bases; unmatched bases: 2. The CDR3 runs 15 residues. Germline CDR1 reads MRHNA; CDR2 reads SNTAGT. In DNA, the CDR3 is TGTGCCAGCAGTGATGGACTAGCGGGAGGAAATGAGCAGTTCTTC. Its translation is CASSDGLAGGNEQFF.

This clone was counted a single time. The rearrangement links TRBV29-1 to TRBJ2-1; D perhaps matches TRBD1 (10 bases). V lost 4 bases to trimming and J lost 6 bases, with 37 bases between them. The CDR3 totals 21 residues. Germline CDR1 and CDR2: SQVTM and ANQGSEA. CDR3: CSVVGTGVASGNQGYINEQFF. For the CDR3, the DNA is TGCAGCGTTGTCGGGACAGGGGTGGCTAGCGGGAACCAAGGGTATATCAATGAGCAGTTCTTC.

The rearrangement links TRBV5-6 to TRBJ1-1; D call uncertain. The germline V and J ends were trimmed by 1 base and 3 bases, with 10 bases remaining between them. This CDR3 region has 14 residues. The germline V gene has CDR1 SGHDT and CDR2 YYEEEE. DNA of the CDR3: TGTGCCAGCAGCTTGTTATTCGGGGACACTGAAGCTTTCTTT. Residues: CASSLLFGDTEAFF.

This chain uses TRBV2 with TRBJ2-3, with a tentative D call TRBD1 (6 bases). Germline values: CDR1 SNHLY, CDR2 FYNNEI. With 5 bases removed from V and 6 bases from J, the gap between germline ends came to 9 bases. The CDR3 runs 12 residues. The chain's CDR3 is CASSRQEDTQYF. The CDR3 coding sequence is TGTGCCAGCAGTCGACAGGAGGATACGCAGTATTTT.

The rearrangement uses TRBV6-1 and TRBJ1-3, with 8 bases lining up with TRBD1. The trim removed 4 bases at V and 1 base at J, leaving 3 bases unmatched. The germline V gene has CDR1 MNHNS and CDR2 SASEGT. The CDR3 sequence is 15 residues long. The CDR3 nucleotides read TGTGCCAGCAGTGTAAACAGGGGGTCTGGAAACACCATATATTTT. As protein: CASSVNRGSGNTIYF.

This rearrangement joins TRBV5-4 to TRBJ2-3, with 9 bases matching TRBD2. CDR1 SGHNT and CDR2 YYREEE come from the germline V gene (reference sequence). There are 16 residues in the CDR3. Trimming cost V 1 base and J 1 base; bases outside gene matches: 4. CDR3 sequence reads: CASSLKVAGGTDTQYF. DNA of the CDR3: TGTGCCAGCAGCTTGAAGGTAGCGGGAGGCACAGATACGCAGTATTTT.

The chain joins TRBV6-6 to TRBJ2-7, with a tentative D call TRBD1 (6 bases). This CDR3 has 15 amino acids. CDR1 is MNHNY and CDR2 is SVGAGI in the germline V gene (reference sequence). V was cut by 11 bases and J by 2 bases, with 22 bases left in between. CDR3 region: CAAVMNGEGAYEQYF. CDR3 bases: TGTGCCGCGGTCATGAATGGAGAGGGGGCCTACGAGCAGTACTTC.

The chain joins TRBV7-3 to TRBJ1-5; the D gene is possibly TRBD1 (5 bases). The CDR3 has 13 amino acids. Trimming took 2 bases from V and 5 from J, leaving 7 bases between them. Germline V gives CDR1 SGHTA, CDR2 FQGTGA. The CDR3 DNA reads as TGTGCCAGCAGCTTAGCGGGGGATCAGCCCCAGCATTTT. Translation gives CASSLAGDQPQHF.

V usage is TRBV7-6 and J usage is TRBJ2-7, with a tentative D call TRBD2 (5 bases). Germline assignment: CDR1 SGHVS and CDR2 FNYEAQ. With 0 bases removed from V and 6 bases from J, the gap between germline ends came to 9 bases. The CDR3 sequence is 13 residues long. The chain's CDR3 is CASSLAEDGEQYF. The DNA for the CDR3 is TGTGCCAGCAGCTTAGCGGAGGACGGCGAGCAGTACTTC.

CDR3 DNA: TGTGCCAGCAGTGAAGCGCTTGCTAGCGCCCCATATCGAGCCTACGAGCAGTACTTC. Residues: CASSEALASAPYRAYEQYF. The V call is TRBV6-1, the J call TRBJ2-7; the D gene is possibly TRBD2 (6 bases). The CDR3 has 19 amino acids. V shed 0 bases and J shed 2 bases, with 23 bases lying between them. The germline CDR1 and CDR2 sequences are MNHNS and SASEGT.

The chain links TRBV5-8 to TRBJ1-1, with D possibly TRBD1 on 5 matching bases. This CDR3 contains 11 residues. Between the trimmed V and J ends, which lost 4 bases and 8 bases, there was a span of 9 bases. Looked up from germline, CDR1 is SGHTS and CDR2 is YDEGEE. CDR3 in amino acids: CASSRTGEAFF. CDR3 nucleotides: TGTGCCAGCAGCCGAACAGGAGAAGCTTTCTTT.

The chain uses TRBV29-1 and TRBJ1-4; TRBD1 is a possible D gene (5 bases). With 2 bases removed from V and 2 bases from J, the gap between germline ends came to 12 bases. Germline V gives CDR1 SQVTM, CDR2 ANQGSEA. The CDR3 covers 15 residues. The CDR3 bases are TGCAGCGTTGAATTCATGCAGGGCACTAATGAAAAACTGTTTTTT. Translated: CSVEFMQGTNEKLFF.

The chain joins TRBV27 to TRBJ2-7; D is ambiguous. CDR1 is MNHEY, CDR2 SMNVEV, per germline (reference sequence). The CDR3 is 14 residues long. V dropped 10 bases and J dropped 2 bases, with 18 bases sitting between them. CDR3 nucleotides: TGTGCCATCCCGGCCCCAATGCTAGCCTACGAGCAGTACTTC. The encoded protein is CAIPAPMLAYEQYF.

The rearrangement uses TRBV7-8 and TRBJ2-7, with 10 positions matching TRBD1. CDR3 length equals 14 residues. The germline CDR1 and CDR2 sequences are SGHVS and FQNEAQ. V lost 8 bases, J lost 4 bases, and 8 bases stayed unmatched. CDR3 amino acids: CASRPPGQGYEQYF. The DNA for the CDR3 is TGTGCCAGCCGGCCCCCGGGACAGGGGTACGAGCAGTACTTC.

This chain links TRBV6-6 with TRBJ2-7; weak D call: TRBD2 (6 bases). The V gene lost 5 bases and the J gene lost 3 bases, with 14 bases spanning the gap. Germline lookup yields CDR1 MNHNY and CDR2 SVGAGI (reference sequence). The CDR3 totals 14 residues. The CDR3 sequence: CASSPPGGFYEQYF. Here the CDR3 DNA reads TGTGCCAGCAGTCCCCCCGGGGGATTCTACGAGCAGTACTTC.

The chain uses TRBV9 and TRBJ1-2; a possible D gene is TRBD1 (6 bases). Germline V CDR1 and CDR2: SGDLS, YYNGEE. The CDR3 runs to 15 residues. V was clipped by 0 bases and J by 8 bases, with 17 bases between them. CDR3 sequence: CASSVGGGLLGGYTF. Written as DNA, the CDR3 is TGTGCCAGCAGCGTAGGGGGGGGCCTCTTGGGAGGCTACACCTTC.

The chain's CDR3 is CASSLGPASGRANEQFF. The DNA for the CDR3 is TGTGCCAGCAGTTTAGGCCCGGCTAGCGGGAGGGCCAATGAGCAGTTCTTC. The rearrangement joins TRBV27 to TRBJ2-1; 12 nucleotides align to TRBD2. The germline V gene has CDR1 MNHEY and CDR2 SMNVEV (reference sequence). J gave up 6 bases and V 2 bases, and 8 bases lay outside the gene matches. The length of the CDR3 is 17 residues.